This entry describes one T cell receptor beta chain. This clone was counted only a few times. The target of this receptor is not known. No much larger clonotype is one base removed from it; base qualities were not supplied. These data originate in a study of blood T cell repertoires in COVID-19 (TCRdb year 2020). With regard to the full study: Samples from collaborators originated in the United States, Italy and Spain and spanned both the acute and convalescent phases of COVID-19. A de-identified subject ID, COVID-19 status, age in years and sex were almost always included in the sample metadata. Subjects who had been exposed to COVID-19, were actively infected with it, or had recovered from it provided the deeply sampled blood TCRbeta repertoires that made up the dataset. The material from the prospective study consisted of cDNA or gDNA derived from T cells, B-cell-depleted T cells, or PBMCs. HLA class I and class II types, where available, came from metadata supplied by the sample provider rather than from assay-based typing. Samples came from the ongoing ImmuneRACE study (first 160 participants) plus 1,254 subjects from 6 global collaborators. The repertoires were released in a freely available public database meant as a resource for research on the immune response to SARS-CoV-2.

The collaborating institutions used their own protocols to collect whole blood in K2EDTA tubes. For TCRbeta analysis, collaborator samples were shipped as frozen whole blood, as isolated PBMCs, or as DNA extracted from either sample type. The paper as a whole reports these results and caveats: The amount of clinical and demographic metadata varied by source and participant and was provided uncurated.

TCRbeta CDR3 regions were amplified from genomic DNA using the immunoSEQ Assay, a bias-controlled multiplex PCR. The authors' pipeline ran thus. The number of nucleated cells in each sample was estimated from the amplification of reference gene primers within the assay. Sequence reads were collapsed and filtered to measure the absolute abundance of every unique TCRbeta CDR3 rearrangement. For each sample, productive Simpson clonality was calculated by taking the square root of Simpson's diversity index across productive rearrangements. As stored in TCRdb, this immuneACCESS dataset retains in-frame rearrangements with V and J assigned. A fraction of the clones does not appear; measured against another copy, unresolved V genes explain less than half of the discrepancy, and the remainder lacks a known reason. V and J calls and clone size follow that table, whereas D and trimming were derived from the DNA. The sample table shows about 97,000 clones, and 90% are seen once. The ten largest clones add up to about 1.8% of the sample.

The germline V gene sets CDR1 to SGDLS and CDR2 to YYNGEE. Including cysteine and phenylalanine, the CDR3 has 14 amino acids. The sequence is cut down to CDR3 DNA, 42 bases in frame from base 1. From V the trimming removes 4 bases and from J it removes 1 base, while the gene matches leave 4 bases of the junction unaccounted for. The V gene is TRBV9 and the J gene is TRBJ1-2; 7 central nucleotides agree with TRBD1. The clonotype originates from a man aged 55 to 69 with acute or convalescent COVID-19. The sequenced sample consisted of peripheral blood. The DNA sequence is as follows: TGTGCCAGCAGCCTCGGGACAGATAACTATGGCTACACCTTC. The translation is CASSLGTDNYGYTF.